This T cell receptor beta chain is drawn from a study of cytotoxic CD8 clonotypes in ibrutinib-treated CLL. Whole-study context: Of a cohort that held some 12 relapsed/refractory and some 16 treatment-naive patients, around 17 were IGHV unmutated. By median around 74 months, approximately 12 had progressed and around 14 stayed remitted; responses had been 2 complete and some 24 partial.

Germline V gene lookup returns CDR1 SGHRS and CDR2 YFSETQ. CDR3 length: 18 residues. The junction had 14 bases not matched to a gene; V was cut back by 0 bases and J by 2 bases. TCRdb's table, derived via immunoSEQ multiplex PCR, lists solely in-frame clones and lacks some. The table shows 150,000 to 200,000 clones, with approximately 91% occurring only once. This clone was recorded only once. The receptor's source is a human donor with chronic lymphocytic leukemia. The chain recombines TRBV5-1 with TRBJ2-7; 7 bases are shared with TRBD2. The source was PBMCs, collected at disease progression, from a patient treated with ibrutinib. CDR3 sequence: CASSLGLGVTAGTYEQYF. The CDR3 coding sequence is TGCGCCAGCAGCTTGGGTCTGGGGGTGACAGCGGGAACCTACGAGCAGTACTTC. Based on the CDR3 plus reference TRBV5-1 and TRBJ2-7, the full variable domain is KAGVTQTPRYLIKTRGQQVTLSCSPISGHRSVSWYQQTPGQGLQFLFEYFSETQRNKGNFPGRFSGRQFSNSRSEMNVSTLELGDSALYLCASSLGLGVTAGTYEQYFGPGTRLTVT.